What follows describes a single T cell receptor (beta chain). It lacks a known antigen. No base quality values were provided; no much bigger clone lies one nucleotide off. Hyperthyroidism patients were newly diagnosed, with disease duration under 2 months, and aged 18 to 65 years. Any patient with an uncontrolled infection, another autoimmune disease, pregnancy or lactation was excluded. Diagnoses were established on the basis of clinical symptoms, serum thyroxine and TRAb, thyroid ultrasound, and orbital computed tomography. For progressor patients, blood was drawn at the first diagnosis of hyperthyroidism, before any ophthalmopathy symptoms had appeared. PBMCs were separated from approximately 10 ml of fresh peripheral blood using Ficoll-Paque density gradient centrifugation. Progressor patients were first diagnosed with Graves' hyperthyroidism and then developed ophthalmopathy during follow-up. Trizol reagent was used to extract total RNA, and RNA quality was then checked on an Agilent 2100 Bioanalyzer.

This record belongs to a study of T cells in Graves' hyperthyroidism and ophthalmopathy (dated by TCRdb to between 2018 and 2021). A note on the overall study: Peripheral blood was sampled at the time of initial diagnosis, prior to any treatment. The 75 to 100 discovery patients were randomly divided into training and test sets at a 7:3 ratio. The paper describes TCR Vbeta CDR3 sequencing of about 140 peripheral blood samples, made up of about 40 ophthalmopathy patients, around 78 hyperthyroidism patients and 17 progressor patients. Once sampling was done, hyperthyroidism patients were given methimazole at a starting dose of 30 mg daily, whereas ophthalmopathy patients were given high-dose intravenous methylprednisolone. To identify distinguishing TCR V-J signatures, a discovery cohort of 100 or so patients was used, comprising 43 with Graves' ophthalmopathy and 57 with stable Graves' hyperthyroidism. Prospective prediction of ophthalmopathy was tested in an independent validation cohort consisting of 18 to 20 hyperthyroidism patients and approximately 16 patients who later progressed to ophthalmopathy. The study also compared thyroid tissue and blood T-cell repertoires from more than 5 Graves' hyperthyroidism patients. What the authors observed across the whole study: Most expanded thyroid clonotypes (frequency above 0.001) were also detected in blood, suggesting blood repertoires may reflect thyroid immune responses. In validation, progression to ophthalmopathy was predicted by the model with 55% to 71% sensitivity and roughly 76% specificity, a median of 6.5 months before onset. No statistical method was used to set the sample size in advance, and investigators knew the group allocation. In cross-validation, a model built on a 13 V-J signature told ophthalmopathy apart from stable hyperthyroidism with roughly 87% sensitivity and approximately 81% specificity, and in testing the same model reached 80%/75%.

Via the germline V gene, CDR1 is SGHRS and CDR2 YFSETQ. The cysteine opens and the phenylalanine closes a CDR3 of 14 amino acids. Only the CDR3 region is kept as DNA, spanning 42 bases read in frame from base 1. Trimming at the junction amounts to 7 bases on V and 0 bases on J, and the germline ends lie 8 bases apart. TCR beta CDR3 regions were amplified from RNA transcripts. The TCR CDR3 was subjected to a first round of RT-PCR using the HTBI primer set and the Qiagen OneStep RT-PCR kit. The libraries were constructed in a second round of multiplex PCR and then size-selected and purified. Paired-end sequencing of the libraries was performed with 100 bp reads on an Illumina HiSeq2000. In the original analysis: SOAPnuke was used to process the raw data, with reads discarded if the reads contained adapters or uncalled bases, had a mean Phred below 15, or lacked an exact constant-primer or identifier match. COPE v1.2.5 was used to merge the high-quality paired reads, and each unique nucleotide sequence was defined as a clonotype. MiTCR v1.1 was used to align clonotypes to the IMGT TRBV, TRBD and TRBJ reference segments. The analysis included only V-J combinations with a frequency above 0.0001, which together covered more than 98% of the repertoires. The TCS score was defined as the ratio of F50 (clonal expansion) to E x V (chaos), calculated using BLOSUM62-based TCRdist between CDR3 peptides within each V-J. Welch's t-statistics and random forest reduced around 550 V-J features to roughly 13, which were used in a naive Bayes classifier (R e1071). Using fastp trimming at Q25 and MiXCR clonotype assembly, TCRdb reanalyzed the public sequencing data and kept in-frame beta chains. Rows matching on CDR3 protein sequence are summarized as one entry with the most common DNA and genes. TCRdb assigned the V and J calls; the authors' analysis was not used. The sample data list approximately 620,000 distinct CDR3 sequences, and 11% to 15% of these were observed just once. 5.5% to 7.5% of the sample is taken by the ten largest.

The specimen sequenced was blood. The receptor's source is a woman in her 30s with Graves' hyperthyroidism that later progressed to Graves' ophthalmopathy. The chain joins TRBV5-1 to TRBJ2-6; TRBD1 is possibly the D segment (5 matching bases). In nucleotides, the sequence is TGCGCCAGCGGAAGGGGCTCTGGGGCCAACGTCCTGACTTTC. It translates as CASGRGSGANVLTF.